The 25 T cell receptor beta chains listed next were all sequenced from one sample in a study of blood T cell repertoires in COVID-19. Generated by immunoSEQ multiplex PCR, the TCRdb table keeps only in-frame clones and is missing some. The sample yields around 250,000 clones, approximately 90% seen once. What was sequenced was PBMCs or T cells enriched from blood (not recorded which). These receptors were taken from a woman in her 30s who had recovered from COVID-19.

V and J are TRBV6-2 or TRBV6-3 and TRBJ1-4; a weak D match, TRBD1 (5 bases). The CDR3 totals 17 residues. V lost 5 bases, J lost 0 bases, and 16 bases lay in between. Germline CDR1 is MNHEY and CDR2 is SVGEGT. DNA for the CDR3: TGTGCCAGCAGTACCCGGGACGGGGGTGCAACTAATGAAAAACTGTTTTTT. This translates into CASSTRDGGATNEKLFF.

The V gene is TRBV7-3, the J gene TRBJ2-1, with 7 bases aligning to TRBD1. The CDR3 is 13 amino acids. The trim removed 6 bases at V and 5 bases at J, leaving 4 bases unmatched. Germline CDR1 SGHTA, CDR2 FQGTGA. CDR3 DNA sequence: TGTGCCAGCAGTTATGACAGGGACAATGAGCAGTTCTTC. Amino acid sequence: CASSYDRDNEQFF.

This chain uses TRBV18 with TRBJ1-1; D is unclear. V lost 4 bases and J lost 1, with 10 bases in between. Germline V gene sequence: CDR1 KGHSH, CDR2 LQKENI. The CDR3 has 14 amino acids. In DNA, the CDR3 is TGTGCCAGCTCACGAGGACTCCAGAACACTGAAGCTTTCTTT. Translated: CASSRGLQNTEAFF. Complete variable domain (other parts from reference TRBV18 and TRBJ1-1): NAGVMQNPRHLVRRRGQEARLRCSPMKGHSHVYWYRQLPEEGLKFMVYLQKENIIDESGMPKERFSAEFPKEGPSILRIQQVVRGDSAAYFCASSRGLQNTEAFFGQGTRLTVV.

This clone has a handful of counts. The J gene is TRBJ1-6, the V gene TRBV4-1, with a tentative D call TRBD1 (6 bases). Germline CDR1 reads MGHRA; CDR2 reads YSYEKL. The CDR3 sequence is 16 residues long. V lost 0 bases to trimming and J lost 9 bases, with 15 bases between them. The DNA for the CDR3 is TGCGCCAGCAGCCAAGAAATACAGGGAATCGGTTCACCCCTCCACTTT. Its translation is CASSQEIQGIGSPLHF.

This rearrangement joins TRBV19 to TRBJ2-3; 7 bases agree with TRBD2. The CDR3 is 15 amino acids. V lost 5 bases and J lost 4; bases outside the gene matches: 9. Germline V gene lookup returns CDR1 LNHDA and CDR2 SQIVND (reference sequence). Written as DNA, the CDR3 is TGTGCCAGTAGTCCGAGGCGGGAGCTGGCAGATACGCAGTATTTT. It translates to CASSPRRELADTQYF.

A few counts support this clone. The chain carries TRBV4-3 and TRBJ2-5, with 8 bases matching TRBD2. The trim removed 0 bases at V and 4 bases at J, leaving 7 bases unmatched. Per germline, CDR1 LGHNA and CDR2 YSLEER. This CDR3 spans 16 amino acids. The CDR3 nucleotides read TGCGCCAGCAGCCAAGATACGTCGCGGGGGGTAGAGACCCAGTACTTC. It codes for CASSQDTSRGVETQYF.

This chain links TRBV28 with TRBJ1-1, with 10 bases lining up with TRBD1. Germline CDR1 MDHEN, CDR2 SYDVKM. The CDR3 totals 15 residues. The V and J ends lost 7 bases and 3 bases, in that order; junction bases with no gene match: 8. The CDR3 protein is CASKRPGTGDTEAFF. In DNA form, the CDR3 reads TGTGCCAGCAAACGTCCCGGGACAGGGGACACTGAAGCTTTCTTT. Full variable domain (rest looked up from reference TRBV28 and TRBJ1-1): DVKVTQSSRYLVKRTGEKVFLECVQDMDHENMFWYRQDPGLGLRLIYFSYDVKMKEKGDIPEGYSVSREKKERFSLILESASTNQTSMYLCASKRPGTGDTEAFFGQGTRLTVV.

This clone was found once. The chain carries TRBV7-2 and TRBJ1-3, with D perhaps matching TRBD1 (5 bases). The V end was cut by 5 bases, the J end by 6 bases, with 17 bases between. The CDR3 consists of 15 residues. Germline-derived CDR1 and CDR2 are SGHTA and FQGNSA. CDR3 sequence: CASSVGGDYENTIYF. The CDR3 DNA sequence: TGTGCCAGCAGCGTCGGGGGGGATTATGAAAACACCATATATTTT.

In its sample, this clone was seen once. The identical CDR3 is also encoded by other nucleotide sequences in the sample. CDR3 coding DNA: TGTGCCAGCAGCGTAGATGGACAGGGGACAACTGAAGCTTTCTTT. Encoded protein: CASSVDGQGTTEAFF. The chain has TRBV9 and TRBJ1-1; 9 bases map to TRBD1. CDR1 is SGDLS, CDR2 YYNGEE, per germline. Trimming cost V 0 bases and J 5 bases; bases outside gene matches: 5. The CDR3 consists of 15 residues. The full variable domain, rest sourced from reference TRBV9 and TRBJ1-1, is DSGVTQTPKHLITATGQRVTLRCSPRSGDLSVYWYQQSLDQGLQFLIQYYNGEERAKGNILERFSAQQFPDLHSELNLSSLELGDSALYFCASSVDGQGTTEAFFGQGTRLTVV.

The genes are TRBV19 and TRBJ2-1, with D perhaps TRBD1 (6 bases). The CDR3 is made up of 16 amino acids. The germline gives CDR1 LNHDA, CDR2 SQIVND (reference sequence). Trimming took 3 bases from V and 4 from J, leaving 16 bases between them. For the CDR3, the DNA is TGTGCCAGTAGTATGGCGTGGACAGTGATATACAATGAGCAGTTCTTC. As protein: CASSMAWTVIYNEQFF.

V gene TRBV3-1 (or the pseudogene TRBV3-2) combines with J gene TRBJ2-7, with D possibly TRBD2 on 5 matching bases. This CDR3 region has 16 residues. Trimming removed 5 bases from V and 0 bases from J, with 17 bases in between. CDR1 LGHDT and CDR2 YNNKEL come from the germline V gene (reference sequence). The CDR3 DNA follows: TGTGCCAGCAGCTCACATTCCGGTCTAGCCTCCTACGAGCAGTACTTC. As protein: CASSSHSGLASYEQYF.

The rearrangement uses TRBV18 and TRBJ1-4, with a weak D call TRBD1 (5 bases). Germline V gene data show CDR1 as KGHSH and CDR2 as LQKENI. The V gene lost 3 bases and the J gene lost 0 bases, with 14 bases spanning the gap. The CDR3 is made up of 17 amino acids. Written as DNA, the CDR3 is TGTGCCAGCTCACCCCTGGGGCCCCATGCAACTAATGAAAAACTGTTTTTT. This translates into CASSPLGPHATNEKLFF.

The rearrangement links TRBV7-3 to TRBJ2-2, with 8 bases matching TRBD1. Germline CDR1 SGHTA, CDR2 FQGTGA. The CDR3 has 14 residues. V lost 5 bases to trimming and J lost 6 bases; unmatched junction nucleotides: 5. The CDR3 loop reads CASSTTDRAGELFF. The CDR3 region has the DNA TGTGCCAGCAGCACCACGGACAGGGCCGGGGAGCTGTTTTTT.

The chain has TRBV19 and TRBJ2-7; D remains ambiguous. The CDR3 runs to 11 residues. Trimming cost V 5 bases and J 6 bases, with 8 bases left between them. Germline V gene data show CDR1 as LNHDA and CDR2 as SQIVND (reference sequence). The CDR3 nucleotides read TGTGCCAGTAGTCTTGCGTCCGAGCAGTACTTC. This translates into CASSLASEQYF.

The gene calls are TRBV28 and TRBJ2-5, with TRBD2 matching 8 bases. Trimming cost V 4 bases and J 5 bases; bases outside gene matches: 15. CDR3 size: 17 residues. Germline values: CDR1 MDHEN, CDR2 SYDVKM. The chain's CDR3 is CASSSPAGGPLGETQYF. The DNA of the CDR3 is TGTGCCAGCAGTTCCCCGGCGGGGGGACCCTTAGGGGAGACCCAGTACTTC.

This chain uses TRBV9 with TRBJ2-7; D ambiguous. The germline V gene has CDR1 SGDLS and CDR2 YYNGEE. The V gene lost 3 bases and the J gene lost 3 bases, with 16 bases spanning the gap. The CDR3 has 15 amino acids. CDR3 loop: CASSGGAGVVYEQYF. The CDR3 coding sequence is TGTGCCAGCAGCGGCGGAGCTGGTGTGGTCTACGAGCAGTACTTC.

The sample holds a few counts of this clone. The chain is built from TRBV5-1 and TRBJ2-2, with TRBD2 identical over 14 bases. Germline V gives CDR1 SGHRS, CDR2 YFSETQ. The CDR3 is made up of 16 amino acids. The V segment lost 5 bases and the J segment 10 bases; nucleotides outside the gene matches: 10. This CDR3 reads CASSPPGLAGAVELFF. In DNA, the CDR3 is TGCGCCAGCAGTCCGCCGGGACTAGCGGGAGCCGTGGAGCTGTTTTTT.

The gene calls are TRBV9 and TRBJ1-4; TRBD1 agrees at 11 bases. This CDR3 contains 17 residues. V lost 4 bases, J lost 7 bases, and 12 bases stayed unmatched. Germline V CDR1 and CDR2: SGDLS, YYNGEE. This CDR3 is CASSSQGQGARGEKLFF. CDR3 coding DNA: TGTGCCAGCAGCTCACAAGGACAGGGGGCAAGGGGTGAAAAACTGTTTTTT.

This clone appeared a single time. The V gene is TRBV27, the J gene TRBJ1-4; D might be TRBD1 (6 bases). In germline, CDR1 is MNHEY, CDR2 SMNVEV (reference sequence). The CDR3 extends over 16 amino acids. V was shortened by 1 base and J by 8 bases, with 17 bases between the two germline ends. The DNA of the CDR3 is TGTGCCAGCAGTTTATATCGGACAGTGTATAAAGAAAAACTGTTTTTT. Translated: CASSLYRTVYKEKLFF. The full variable domain, with the rest looked up from reference TRBV27 and TRBJ1-4, is EAQVTQNPRYLITVTGKKLTVTCSQNMNHEYMSWYRQDPGLGLRQIYYSMNVEVTDKGDVPEGYKVSRKEKRNFPLILESPSPNQTSLYFCASSLYRTVYKEKLFFGSGTQLSVL.

The chain uses TRBV7-9 and TRBJ2-3; the match to TRBD1 covers 7 bases. Germline assignment: CDR1 SEHNR and CDR2 FQNEAQ (reference sequence). The CDR3 runs to 13 residues. V lost 5 bases and J lost 4; bases outside the gene matches: 3. CDR3 sequence: CASSPTGPDTQYF. CDR3 DNA: TGTGCCAGCAGCCCGACAGGGCCAGATACGCAGTATTTT.

The chain uses TRBV28 and TRBJ1-1; possible D gene TRBD1, 5 bases. The CDR3 spans 14 residues. Between the trimmed V and J ends, which lost 5 bases and 3 bases, there was a span of 13 bases. Germline V CDR1 and CDR2: MDHEN, SYDVKM. CDR3 nucleotides: TGTGCCAGCAGTCCCTGGCGGGGCCACACTGAAGCTTTCTTT. As protein: CASSPWRGHTEAFF.

The CDR3 DNA reads TGTGCCACCAGCAGAGATTTGTTGCGGGAGCAGTTCTTC. Its translation is CATSRDLLREQFF. V gene TRBV15 combines with J gene TRBJ2-1, with D uncertain. Trimming took 0 bases from V and 10 from J, leaving 10 bases between them. This CDR3 spans 13 amino acids. Per germline, CDR1 LNHNV and CDR2 YYDKDF (reference sequence).

This clone was seen once. This sequence joins TRBV5-5 and TRBJ1-1, with 7 bases that match TRBD1. This CDR3 has 16 amino acids. From germline, CDR1 is SGHKS and CDR2 YYEKEE (reference sequence). The ends lost 4 bases at V and 1 base at J; junction bases unmatched: 10. The DNA for the CDR3 is TGTGCCAGCAGCAGGGCCGGACAGGTGACGAACACTGAAGCTTTCTTT. Protein: CASSRAGQVTNTEAFF.

The V call is TRBV9, the J call TRBJ2-7; D is unresolved. The CDR3 loop spans 14 amino acids. Between the trimmed V and J ends, which lost 3 bases and 0 bases, there was a span of 10 bases. Germline V gene lookup returns CDR1 SGDLS and CDR2 YYNGEE. Here the CDR3 reads CASSARSFSYEQYF. In nucleotides, the CDR3 is TGTGCCAGCAGCGCCAGATCGTTCTCCTACGAGCAGTACTTC.

The V and J genes are TRBV29-1 and TRBJ1-1, with TRBD1 as a possible D gene (5 bases). V lost 3 bases, J lost 3 bases, and 14 bases lay in between. There are 14 residues in the CDR3. Germline V gives CDR1 SQVTM, CDR2 ANQGSEA. The CDR3 DNA reads TGCAGCGTTGAGCGGGACGCGGCCCACACTGAAGCTTTCTTT. Translation gives CSVERDAAHTEAFF.